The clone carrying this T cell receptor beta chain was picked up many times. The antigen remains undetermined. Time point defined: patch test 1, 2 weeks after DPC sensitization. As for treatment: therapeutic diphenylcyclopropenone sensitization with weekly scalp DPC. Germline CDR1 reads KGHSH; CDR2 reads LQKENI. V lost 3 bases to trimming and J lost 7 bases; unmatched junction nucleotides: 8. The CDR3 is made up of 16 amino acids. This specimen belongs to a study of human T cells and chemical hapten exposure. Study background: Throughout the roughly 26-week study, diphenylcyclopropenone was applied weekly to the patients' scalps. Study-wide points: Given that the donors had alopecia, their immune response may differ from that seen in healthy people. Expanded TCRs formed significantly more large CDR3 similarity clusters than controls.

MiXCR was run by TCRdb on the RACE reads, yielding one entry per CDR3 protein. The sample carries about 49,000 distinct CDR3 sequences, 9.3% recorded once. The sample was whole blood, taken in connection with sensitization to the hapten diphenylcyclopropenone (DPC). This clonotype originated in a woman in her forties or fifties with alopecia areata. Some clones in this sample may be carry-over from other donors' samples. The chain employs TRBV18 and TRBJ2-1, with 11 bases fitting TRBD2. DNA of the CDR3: TGTGCCAGCTCACCCGGTACTAGCGGGAGCCTAAATGAGCAGTTCTTC. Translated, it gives CASSPGTSGSLNEQFF.